This T cell receptor beta chain was profiled in a study of blood T cell repertoires in COVID-19. Methods used by the authors: How many nucleated cells were present was estimated from reference gene primer amplification. Repertoires were generated with immunoSEQ multiplex PCR, while TCRdb's copy carries only in-frame clones and drops some. V and J calls and clone size are given by that table; D and trimming were obtained from the DNA. The table has 100,000 to 150,000 clones, 81% seen once. This CDR3 spans 13 amino acids. The V gene's germline CDR1 is SGHVS and CDR2 FQNEAQ. Trimming removed 2 bases at V and 4 bases at J, with 8 bases between.

The chain has TRBV7-8 and TRBJ1-1; no clear D gene. The sample was peripheral blood. The clonotype comes from a man aged 25 to 40 with COVID-19, enrolled during active disease. The DNA for the CDR3 is TGTGCCAGCAGCTTACAGGCCCGCACTGAAGCTTTCTTT. It yields the protein CASSLQARTEAFF.